The 30 T cell receptor beta chains below all came from one sample that was sequenced in a study of tumor-infiltrating lymphocytes in primary liver carcinoma. Blood RNA was derived from unsorted whole blood, and germline DNA was extracted too. A primer in the constant region served to generate TCR beta cDNA from approximately 500 ng of total RNA. The TCR beta library was amplified through three nested multiplex PCR rounds in a modified ARM-PCR procedure. The first two PCR rounds used TRBV1-TRBV30 primers with a Cbeta primer, roughly 10 cycles each. Via MiXCR, TCRdb re-called the multiplex PCR reads, giving one row per CDR3 protein. Of hundreds of thousands of distinct CDR3 sequences listed, roughly 60% are singletons. What was sequenced was peripheral blood. Receptors were obtained from a young woman with primary liver carcinoma and hepatitis B virus infection.

The chain carries TRBV14 and TRBJ2-7; 7 positions match TRBD2. This CDR3 has 15 amino acids. V gave up 1 base and J gave up 3 bases; unmatched junction bases: 6. The germline gives CDR1 SGHDN, CDR2 FVKESK. CDR3 in DNA: TGTGCCAGCAGCCAAGGAGCGGGATGGGGCTACGAGCAGTACTTC. Its translation: CASSQGAGWGYEQYF.

V gene TRBV14 combines with J gene TRBJ2-3, with a weak D call TRBD1 (5 bases). The CDR3 runs 13 residues. CDR1 and CDR2 (germline): SGHDN, FVKESK. V was trimmed by 7 bases and J by 4 bases, leaving 12 bases between them. DNA for the CDR3: TGTGCCAGCAACTCTACCAGGGCAGATACGCAGTATTTT. This translates into CASNSTRADTQYF.

Details on this clonotype: The junction differs from germline at one of its ends, possibly a read error. The gene calls are TRBV28 and TRBJ1-1; D unclear. Germline values: CDR1 MDHEN, CDR2 SYDVKM. This CDR3 spans 14 amino acids. CDR3 DNA: TGTACCAGCAGTTTGGTACAGTCAACCACTGAAGCTTTCTTT. Protein: CTSSLVQSTTEAFF. Complete variable domain (other parts from reference TRBV28 and TRBJ1-1): DVKVTQSSRYLVKRTGEKVFLECVQDMDHENMFWYRQDPGLGLRLIYFSYDVKMKEKGDIPEGYSVSREKKERFSLILESASTNQTSMYLCTSSLVQSTTEAFFGQGTRLTVV.

A note on this clonotype: Being one base from a much bigger clone, this may be a read error. V and J are TRBV29-1 and TRBJ2-1, with 8 bases matching TRBD2. Matching the DNA end better, TRBJ2-7 makes the J call doubtful. Germline assignment: CDR1 SQVTM and CDR2 ANQGSEA. This CDR3 spans 11 amino acids. CDR3 residues: CSVAGTSLQYF. In nucleotides, the CDR3 is TGCAGCGTCGCTGGGACTAGTTTGCAGTACTTC.

Remarks on this clonotype: At one of its ends the junction is not consistent with the germline gene, which may arise from a read error. V usage is TRBV11-3 and J usage is TRBJ1-4; the D gene is possibly TRBD1 (5 bases). The germline gives CDR1 SGHNT, CDR2 YENEEA. The CDR3 contains 17 residues. CDR3 bases: TGCGCCAGCAGCTTAGTTGGGGACCTGAAGGGACATGAAAAACTGTTTTTT. Translation: CASSLVGDLKGHEKLFF.

Worth noting for this clonotype: At one boundary the junction diverges from the germline segment, which might be a read error. This chain links TRBV5-4 with TRBJ2-4; weak D call: TRBD2 (6 bases). The J call is in doubt because the DNA end fits TRBJ2-1 better. CDR1 SGHNT and CDR2 YYREEE come from the germline V gene (reference sequence). CDR3 size: 11 residues. The CDR3 loop reads CARSWEAVQFF. In DNA, the CDR3 is TGTGCCAGAAGCTGGGAGGCGGTTCAGTTCTTC.

Only a few counts were recorded for this clonotype. V and J are TRBV5-1 and TRBJ2-5, with D maybe TRBD2 (5 bases). CDR3 length equals 14 residues. Germline loops: CDR1 SGHRS, CDR2 YFSETQ. The germline V and J ends were trimmed by 2 bases and 5 bases, with 13 bases remaining between them. The CDR3 sequence is CASSLSLAGETQYF. The CDR3 DNA is TGCGCCAGCAGCTTAAGCCTAGCCGGCGAGACCCAGTACTTC.

The chain couples TRBV18 to TRBJ2-1; TRBD2 is a possible D gene (5 bases). CDR1 and CDR2 from the germline V gene are KGHSH and LQKENI. V lost 2 bases to trimming and J lost 6 bases, with 14 bases between them. CDR3 size: 15 residues. The chain's CDR3 is CASSPSSAAGNEQFF. CDR3 DNA: TGTGCCAGCTCACCATCGTCGGCCGCGGGCAATGAGCAGTTCTTC.

This clonotype was detected a few times. V and J are TRBV7-9 and TRBJ2-5; a weak D match, TRBD2 (5 bases). Trimming removed 5 bases at V and 4 bases at J, with 14 bases between. Germline V gene lookup returns CDR1 SEHNR and CDR2 FQNEAQ (reference sequence). The CDR3 spans 14 residues. The CDR3 DNA sequence: TGTGCCAGCAGCCCGCCGACACTAGGAGAGACCCAGTACTTC. This translates into CASSPPTLGETQYF.

This clonotype was detected once. This sequence joins TRBV5-1 and TRBJ2-6; TRBD2 agrees at 9 bases. V trimming: 4 bases; J trimming: 0 bases; junction bases outside the gene matches: 23. The CDR3 extends over 23 amino acids. Looked up from germline, CDR1 is SGHRS and CDR2 is YFSETQ. CDR3 amino acids: CASSPSGGRRLAAPSSGANVLTF. CDR3 sequence (DNA): TGCGCCAGCAGCCCCTCAGGGGGTAGGAGACTAGCGGCACCAAGCTCTGGGGCCAACGTCCTGACTTTC. Full variable domain (rest looked up from reference TRBV5-1 and TRBJ2-6): KAGVTQTPRYLIKTRGQQVTLSCSPISGHRSVSWYQQTPGQGLQFLFEYFSETQRNKGNFPGRFSGRQFSNSRSEMNVSTLELGDSALYLCASSPSGGRRLAAPSSGANVLTFGAGSRLTVL.

This clonotype was seen ten or more times. The V call is TRBV11-2, the J call TRBJ1-3; D might be TRBD1 (5 bases). The CDR3 consists of 14 residues. Germline CDR1 and CDR2: SGHAT and FQNNGV. Between the trimmed V and J ends, which lost 6 bases and 2 bases, there was a span of 11 bases. The CDR3 loop reads CASRYAGTGNTIYF. CDR3 sequence (DNA): TGTGCCAGCAGATACGCAGGGACTGGAAACACCATATATTTT.

V usage is TRBV5-5 and J usage is TRBJ2-7; D is unresolved. CDR3 length: 15 residues. CDR1 is SGHKS and CDR2 is YYEKEE in the germline V gene (reference sequence). Trimming pared 0 bases from V and 2 bases from J, leaving 12 bases between. In DNA form, the CDR3 reads TGTGCCAGCAGCTTGGAAATGGGTGTCACCTACGAGCAGTACTTC. Translated, it gives CASSLEMGVTYEQYF.

The gene calls are TRBV11-2 and TRBJ2-7; a weak D match, TRBD1 (5 bases). Trimming shortened V by 4 bases and J by 3 bases, and 22 bases separated the two germline ends. Germline values: CDR1 SGHAT, CDR2 FQNNGV. The CDR3 consists of 17 residues. The CDR3 DNA follows: TGTGCCAGCAGCTCCCCCCATCAGGGTTTTTTCCACTACGAGCAGTACTTC. This translates into CASSSPHQGFFHYEQYF.

There are a few counts of this clonotype. V and J are TRBV6-2 or TRBV6-3 and TRBJ2-3; perhaps D is TRBD1 or TRBD2 (5 bases each). The CDR3 loop spans 13 amino acids. Germline assignment: CDR1 MNHEY and CDR2 SVGEGT. V lost 5 bases and J lost 4, with 10 bases in between. The CDR3: CASSGGPSDTQYF. The CDR3 DNA reads as TGTGCCAGCAGTGGGGGACCATCAGATACGCAGTATTTT.

A note on this clonotype: A much more abundant neighbour one base away suggests this may be a read error. The chain is built from TRBV6-6 and TRBJ1-4, with TRBD1 matching over 9 bases. The germline V gene has CDR1 MNHNY and CDR2 SVGAGI (reference sequence). Losses at the gene ends were 0 bases for V and 8 bases for J; bases not matched to a gene: 10. This CDR3 has 17 amino acids. DNA for the CDR3: TGTGCCAGCAGTTACTCGACCGACAGGGGGGAGTGGGAAAAACTGTTTTTT. Translating gives CASSYSTDRGEWEKLFF.

This clonotype was seen a handful of times. CDR3 loop: CASSRQGANTGELFF. CDR3 bases: TGTGCCAGCAGCCGACAGGGGGCAAACACCGGGGAGCTGTTTTTT. The V gene is TRBV6-1, the J gene TRBJ2-2, with 10 positions matching TRBD1. This CDR3 contains 15 residues. The germline V gene has CDR1 MNHNS and CDR2 SASEGT. Losses at the gene ends were 6 bases for V and 2 bases for J; bases not matched to a gene: 3.

This chain links TRBV20-1 with TRBJ1-2; D perhaps matches TRBD1 (5 bases). The V end was cut by 5 bases, the J end by 4 bases, with 20 bases between. Germline-derived CDR1 and CDR2 are DFQATT and SNEGSKA (reference sequence). The CDR3 is 15 residues long. The CDR3 loop is CSALLPTELPYGYTF. The DNA of the CDR3 is TGCAGTGCTCTGCTACCGACAGAACTACCCTATGGCTACACCTTC.

On this clonotype itself: Germline is not matched at one junction end, which may reflect a read error. V usage is TRBV7-8 and J usage is TRBJ2-1; tentative D call: TRBD2 (6 bases). CDR3 length: 11 amino acids. Germline V gene sequence: CDR1 SGHVS, CDR2 FQNEAQ. The CDR3: CASSVAGTQVF. The CDR3 coding sequence is TGTGCCAGCAGCGTAGCAGGGACTCAGGTTTTC.

This clonotype has at least ten counts. This chain joins TRBV12-3 or TRBV12-4 and TRBJ1-5, with TRBD1 as a possible D gene (6 bases). The length of the CDR3 is 12 residues. The V and J ends lost 4 bases and 13 bases respectively, with 14 bases between them. CDR3 coding DNA: TGTGCCAGCAGTTCTGACAGGACGAGACAGCATTTT. Its translation is CASSSDRTRQHF.

This clonotype was detected many times. This chain uses TRBV11-3 with TRBJ1-5, with D possibly matching TRBD1 (5 bases). This CDR3 is built from 13 residues. CDR1 and CDR2 (germline): SGHNT, YENEEA. V lost 5 bases, J lost 5 bases, and 10 bases lay in between. CDR3 nucleotide sequence: TGTGCCAGCAGCCTTCTGGGGGATCAGCCCCAGCATTTT. Translating gives CASSLLGDQPQHF. The entire variable domain, with the rest obtained from reference TRBV11-3 and TRBJ1-5, is as follows: EAGVVQSPRYKIIEKKQPVAFWCNPISGHNTLYWYLQNLGQGPELLIRYENEEAVDDSQLPKDRFSAERLKGVDSTLKIQPAELGDSAVYLCASSLLGDQPQHFGDGTRLSIL.

Concerning this clonotype itself: One end of the junction varies from germline; a read error may be responsible. V and J are TRBV28 and TRBJ1-2; D not certain. The CDR3 is 11 amino acids. Per germline, CDR1 MDHEN and CDR2 SYDVKM. The CDR3 DNA is TGTGTCAGCAGATCCCGCTATGACTACACCTTC. This codes for CVSRSRYDYTF.

In regard to this clonotype: Given a much more abundant clone one base away, this may be a read error. This chain links TRBV6-1 with TRBJ1-1; D is uncertain. The CDR3 extends over 11 amino acids. The germline V gene has CDR1 MNHNS and CDR2 SASEGT. Written as DNA, the CDR3 is TGTGCCAACAGTGAGAACACTGAAGCTTTCTTT. Amino acids: CANSENTEAFF.

V usage is TRBV6-2 or TRBV6-3 and J usage is TRBJ1-5; TRBD1 might be the D (6 bases). This CDR3 contains 16 residues. The V end was cut by 2 bases, the J end by 1 base, with 12 bases between. Germline assignment: CDR1 MNHEY and CDR2 SVGEGT. The CDR3 nucleotides are TGTGCCAGCAGTTACGGAGTAGGGGGAAGCAATCAGCCCCAGCATTTT. Its protein product is CASSYGVGGSNQPQHF.

This clonotype was detected a few times. The V gene is TRBV4-1, the J gene TRBJ2-4; 8 bases map to TRBD1. CDR1 and CDR2 from the germline V gene are MGHRA and YSYEKL. The ends lost 4 bases at V and 6 bases at J; junction bases unmatched: 2. CDR3 size: 13 residues. The CDR3 region is CASSLGQANIQYF. CDR3 sequence (DNA): TGCGCCAGCAGCCTGGGACAGGCAAACATTCAGTACTTC.

The rearrangement links TRBV5-5 to TRBJ2-3; TRBD2 matches 12 bases. Germline CDR1 and CDR2: SGHKS and YYEKEE (reference sequence). This CDR3 spans 19 amino acids. After removal of 2 bases from V and 3 bases from J, the junction contained 13 bases not matched to a gene. As DNA, the CDR3 is TGTGCCAGCAGCTTTCACGGAACTAGCGGGAGGCCTGGGACAGATACGCAGTATTTT. This sequence encodes CASSFHGTSGRPGTDTQYF.

The genes are TRBV7-9 and TRBJ2-6; 7 positions match TRBD1. Losses at the gene ends were 4 bases for V and 0 bases for J; bases not matched to a gene: 12. The V gene's germline CDR1 is SEHNR and CDR2 FQNEAQ (reference sequence). The CDR3 sequence is 19 residues long. CDR3 nucleotide sequence: TGTGCCAGCAGCTCCTTAAACAGGGGACCTTTCTCTGGGGCCAACGTCCTGACTTTC. Translating it yields CASSSLNRGPFSGANVLTF.

A few counts support this clonotype. The chain joins TRBV11-2 to TRBJ2-7; possible D gene TRBD2, 6 bases. From germline, CDR1 is SGHAT and CDR2 FQNNGV. The CDR3 extends over 14 amino acids. This CDR3 reads CTSSLWGGVYEQYF. Written as DNA, the CDR3 is TGTACTAGCAGCTTATGGGGCGGGGTTTACGAGCAGTACTTC.

In its sample, this clonotype was seen many times. The chain has TRBV12-3 or TRBV12-4 and TRBJ2-5, with 8 positions matching TRBD2. This CDR3 spans 15 amino acids. Unmatched junction bases numbered 8, after V lost 4 bases and J lost 4 bases. Here the CDR3 reads CASSYFGREGETQYF. The CDR3 coding sequence is TGTGCCAGCAGTTACTTCGGACGGGAGGGAGAGACCCAGTACTTC.

This clonotype was seen only a few times. The chain joins TRBV12-3 or TRBV12-4 to TRBJ2-3; 8 bases fit TRBD2. Trimming cost V 7 bases and J 2 bases; bases outside gene matches: 20. The CDR3 covers 19 residues. In DNA, the CDR3 is TGTGCCAGCAAGGGCGGGAGGACGAAAACATTCGACTTCACAGATACGCAGTATTTT. It translates to CASKGGRTKTFDFTDTQYF.

V gene TRBV6-5 combines with J gene TRBJ2-3; D possibly corresponds to TRBD2 (7 bases). The CDR3 is 14 residues long. Germline V gene data show CDR1 as MNHEY and CDR2 as SVGAGI. Trimming removed 8 bases at V and 3 bases at J, with 15 bases between. As DNA, the CDR3 is TGTGCCAGCTGCCGCAAGGGGGGGACAGATACGCAGTATTTT. This codes for CASCRKGGTDTQYF.